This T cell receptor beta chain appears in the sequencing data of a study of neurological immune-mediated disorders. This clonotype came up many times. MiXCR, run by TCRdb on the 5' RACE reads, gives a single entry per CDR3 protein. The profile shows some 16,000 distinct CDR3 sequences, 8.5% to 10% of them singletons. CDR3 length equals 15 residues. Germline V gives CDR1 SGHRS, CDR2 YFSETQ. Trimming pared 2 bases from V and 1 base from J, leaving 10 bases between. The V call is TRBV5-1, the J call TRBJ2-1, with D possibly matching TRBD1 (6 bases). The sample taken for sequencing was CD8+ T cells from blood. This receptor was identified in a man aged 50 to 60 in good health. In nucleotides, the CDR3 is TGCGCCAGCAGCTTACAGGGTGGGTCCTACAATGAGCAGTTCTTC. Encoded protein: CASSLQGGSYNEQFF.